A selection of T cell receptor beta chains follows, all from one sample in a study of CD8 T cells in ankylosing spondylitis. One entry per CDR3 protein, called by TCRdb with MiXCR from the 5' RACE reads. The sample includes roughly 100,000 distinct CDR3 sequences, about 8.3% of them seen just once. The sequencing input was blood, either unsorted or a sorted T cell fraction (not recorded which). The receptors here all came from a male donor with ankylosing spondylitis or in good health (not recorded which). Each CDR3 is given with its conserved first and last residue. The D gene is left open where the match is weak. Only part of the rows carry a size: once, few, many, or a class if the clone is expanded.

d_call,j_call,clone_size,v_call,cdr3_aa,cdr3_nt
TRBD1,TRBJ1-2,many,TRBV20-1,CSAPTQGEVDYTF,TGCAGTGCTCCGACCCAGGGGGAAGTTGACTACACCTTC
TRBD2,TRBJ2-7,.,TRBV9,CASSVEGGALYEQYF,TGTGCCAGCAGCGTAGAGGGAGGGGCCCTCTACGAGCAGTACTTC
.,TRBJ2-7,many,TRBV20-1,CSARGNRPHPAYEQYF,TGCAGTGCTAGAGGCAATCGGCCCCATCCCGCCTACGAGCAGTACTTC
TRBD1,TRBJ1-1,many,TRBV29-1,CSGGTVMGNTEAFF,TGCAGCGGTGGGACAGTCATGGGGAACACTGAAGCTTTCTTT
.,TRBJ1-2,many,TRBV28,CASSSSTTPGGYTF,TGTGCCAGCAGTTCCAGCACAACCCCGGGGGGCTACACCTTC
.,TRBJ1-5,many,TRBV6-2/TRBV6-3,CASSYGFGRGNQPQHF,TGTGCCAGCAGTTACGGCTTCGGGAGAGGCAATCAGCCCCAGCATTTT
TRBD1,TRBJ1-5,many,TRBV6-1,CASRGTGGQPQHF,TGTGCCAGCAGAGGGACAGGGGGTCAGCCCCAGCATTTT
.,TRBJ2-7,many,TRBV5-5,CASSFRGQSTYEQYF,TGTGCCAGCAGCTTCAGAGGACAGAGTACCTACGAGCAGTACTTC
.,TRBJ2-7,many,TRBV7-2,CASSPLALGAEQYF,TGTGCCAGCAGCCCCCTCGCCCTAGGGGCCGAGCAGTACTTC
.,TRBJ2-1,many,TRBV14,CASSQGWGVANEQFF,TGTGCCAGCAGCCAAGGGTGGGGGGTTGCCAATGAGCAGTTCTTC
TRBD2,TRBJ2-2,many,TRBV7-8,CASSLTFPGLGRGELFF,TGTGCCAGCAGCTTAACATTTCCGGGACTAGGACGCGGGGAGCTGTTTTTT
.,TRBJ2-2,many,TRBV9,CASSVLHNTGELFF,TGTGCCAGCAGCGTCCTACATAACACCGGGGAGCTGTTTTTT
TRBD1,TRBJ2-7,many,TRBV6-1,CASRRDRGYEQYF,TGTGCCAGCAGGCGGGACAGGGGCTACGAGCAGTACTTC
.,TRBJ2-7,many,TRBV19,CASSISGISYEQYF,TGTGCCAGTAGTATTTCTGGCATCTCCTACGAGCAGTACTTC